Each of the 3 T cell receptor beta chains below was sequenced from the same sample in a study of regulatory T cells in long-lasting Graves disease. Arm-PCR with iRepertoire HTBI primers amplified the CDR3 regions for these TCR beta libraries. TCRdb analysed the multiplex PCR reads with MiXCR anew, one entry per CDR3 protein. The sample records around 500,000 distinct CDR3 sequences, 12% being singletons. Documented time point: newly diagnosed GD, antithyroid drugs for less than 3 months. Making the TCR library involved RNA that had been extracted from PBMCs. This sample was shared with a second study, whose subject was T cells in Graves' hyperthyroidism and ophthalmopathy.

This specimen was peripheral blood mononuclear cells (PBMCs), taken at new diagnosis, from a patient treated with antithyroid drugs. These receptors came from a woman aged 25 to 39 with Graves disease.

The chain combines TRBV19 with TRBJ2-1; 12 bases agree with TRBD1. The V and J ends lost 5 bases and 6 bases, in that order; junction bases with no gene match: 5. The length of the CDR3 is 15 residues. The germline gives CDR1 LNHDA, CDR2 SQIVND (reference sequence). CDR3 coding DNA: TGTGCCAGTAGTTATGGGACAGGGGGCCTCAATGAGCAGTTCTTC. Protein product: CASSYGTGGLNEQFF.

This clonotype was found many times. The chain employs TRBV2 and TRBJ2-1, with 13 bases fitting TRBD2. The V segment lost 6 bases and the J segment 6 bases; nucleotides outside the gene matches: 11. In germline, CDR1 is SNHLY, CDR2 FYNNEI. This CDR3 comprises 17 residues. The CDR3 here is CASRTDTGTSGANEQFF. CDR3 DNA: TGTGCCAGCAGGACTGACACCGGGACTAGCGGGGCCAATGAGCAGTTCTTC.

This clonotype was picked up many times. This sequence joins TRBV18 and TRBJ2-2; no clear D. Trimming pared 1 base from V and 3 bases from J, leaving 9 bases between. The germline CDR1 and CDR2 sequences are KGHSH and LQKENI. This CDR3 is built from 15 residues. CDR3 in amino acids: CASSPRLLHTGELFF. DNA of the CDR3: TGTGCCAGCTCACCACGGTTACTGCACACCGGGGAGCTGTTTTTT.